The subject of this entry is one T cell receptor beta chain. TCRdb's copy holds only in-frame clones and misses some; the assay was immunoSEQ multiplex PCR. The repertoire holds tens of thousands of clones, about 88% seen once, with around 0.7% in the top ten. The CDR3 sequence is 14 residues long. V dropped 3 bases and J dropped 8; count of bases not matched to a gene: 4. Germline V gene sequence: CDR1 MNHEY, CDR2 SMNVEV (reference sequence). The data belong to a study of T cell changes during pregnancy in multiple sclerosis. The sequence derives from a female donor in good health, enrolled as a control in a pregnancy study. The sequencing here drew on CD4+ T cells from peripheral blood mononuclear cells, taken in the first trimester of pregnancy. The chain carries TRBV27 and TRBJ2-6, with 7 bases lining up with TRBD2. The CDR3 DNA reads TGTGCCAGCAGTTTCCAGCGGGGACCCAACGTCCTGACTTTC. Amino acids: CASSFQRGPNVLTF.